This TCR beta chain was identified during a study of cytomegalovirus exposure and HLA in healthy donors. This CDR3 region has 13 residues. Germline CDR1 MNHNS, CDR2 SASEGT. Trimming shortened V by 6 bases and J by 4 bases, and 9 bases separated the two germline ends. Study-wide points: Later work showed greater clonal expansion in HLA-associated TCR beta chains than in equally common others.

Note on this clone: Antigen: not known.

Likely unrecorded immune exposures existed in these nominally healthy donors. 13 Jbeta primers and 60 Vbeta primers were used for the PCR. TCRdb keeps only in-frame clones here, not all; method: immunoSEQ multiplex PCR. Recorded for this sample: more than 60,000 clones. The specimen sequenced was PBMCs. The TCR was taken from a boy under 18 in good health and CMV-seronegative. V and J are TRBV6-1 and TRBJ2-2, with D possibly matching TRBD2 (6 bases). The CDR3 reads CASRGSGTGELFF. For the CDR3, the DNA is TGTGCCAGCAGGGGTAGCGGCACCGGGGAGCTGTTTTTT.